Listed here are 10 T cell receptor beta chains from one sample, sequenced in a study of blood T cell repertoires in COVID-19. Repertoires were generated with immunoSEQ multiplex PCR, while TCRdb's copy carries only in-frame clones and drops some. Among about 160,000 clones listed, about 85% were seen once. The sequenced sample was peripheral blood. All receptors derive from a woman in her fifties or sixties with active or convalescent COVID-19.

This clone was recorded only once. The chain joins TRBV6-1 to TRBJ2-1, with D unclear. Germline lookup yields CDR1 MNHNS and CDR2 SASEGT. This CDR3 has 14 residues. Trimming removed 1 base from V and 4 bases from J, with 8 bases in between. CDR3 region: CASSEGAVYNEQFF. The CDR3 bases are TGTGCCAGCAGTGAAGGGGCAGTTTACAATGAGCAGTTCTTC.

The chain links TRBV3-1 (or the pseudogene TRBV3-2) to TRBJ1-1; TRBD1 aligns across 8 bases. Germline V gives CDR1 LGHDT, CDR2 YNNKEL (reference sequence). The CDR3 runs to 14 residues. The trim removed 6 bases at V and 1 base at J, leaving 4 bases unmatched. DNA for the CDR3: TGTGCCAGCAGGCGACAGGGGCCGAACACTGAAGCTTTCTTT. Protein: CASRRQGPNTEAFF.

The chain joins TRBV5-6 to TRBJ1-1; no reliable D call. V was shortened by 4 bases and J by 1 base, with 14 bases between the two germline ends. The CDR3 has 15 amino acids. Germline values: CDR1 SGHDT, CDR2 YYEEEE. The DNA of the CDR3 is TGTGCCAGCAGCCCCCTGTCCGGGGAGAACACTGAAGCTTTCTTT. It is translated as CASSPLSGENTEAFF.

The chain is built from TRBV12-3 or TRBV12-4 and TRBJ1-2; 8 bases are shared with TRBD1. This CDR3 has 13 amino acids. The ends lost 7 bases at V and 5 bases at J; junction bases unmatched: 6. For the CDR3, the DNA is TGTGCCAGCAACAGGGGGAGGGTGTATGGCTACACCTTC. As protein: CASNRGRVYGYTF.

This chain uses TRBV30 with TRBJ2-5, with 12 bases fitting TRBD2. The CDR3 is made up of 12 amino acids. V lost 3 bases and J lost 11; bases outside the gene matches: 4. Germline-derived CDR1 and CDR2 are GTSNPN and SVGIG (reference sequence). CDR3 DNA sequence: TGTGCCTGGAGCCGACTAGCGGGGGATCAGTACTTC. Its protein product is CAWSRLAGDQYF.

V is TRBV6-6 and J is TRBJ2-1, with 9 bases that match TRBD2. The germline V gene encodes CDR1 MNHNY and CDR2 SVGAGI (reference sequence). The CDR3 runs 21 residues. Trimming took 6 bases from V and 0 from J; bases not matched to a gene: 21. CDR3 amino acids: CASSAGRRVAGVLSSYNEQFF. CDR3 sequence (DNA): TGTGCCAGCAGCGCAGGGAGAAGAGTAGCGGGAGTCCTTAGCTCCTACAATGAGCAGTTCTTC.

The V call is TRBV5-1, the J call TRBJ2-2, with D possibly TRBD1 on 5 matching bases. Germline V gene lookup returns CDR1 SGHRS and CDR2 YFSETQ. V was clipped by 1 base and J by 4 bases, with 11 bases between them. This CDR3 is 15 amino acids long. CDR3: CASSLSGQPTGELFF. The CDR3 DNA sequence: TGCGCCAGCAGCTTGTCAGGGCAACCCACCGGGGAGCTGTTTTTT.

This clone came up a few times. The V call is TRBV7-9, the J call TRBJ2-7; TRBD1 aligns across 10 bases. The V gene end was trimmed by 3 bases and the J gene end by 5 bases; junction bases not matched to a gene: 7. Germline values: CDR1 SEHNR, CDR2 FQNEAQ (reference sequence). CDR3 length: 15 residues. The CDR3 sequence is CASSLLDRGRNEQYF. In nucleotides, the CDR3 is TGTGCCAGCAGCTTGCTGGACAGGGGGAGAAACGAGCAGTACTTC.

CDR3 region: CASSQRGRQETQYF. CDR3 bases: TGTGCCAGCAGCCAGAGGGGGCGGCAAGAGACCCAGTACTTC. This sequence joins TRBV6-5 and TRBJ2-5; TRBD1 matches 7 bases. Losses at the gene ends were 6 bases for V and 2 bases for J; bases not matched to a gene: 6. Germline CDR1 reads MNHEY; CDR2 reads SVGAGI. CDR3 length: 14 residues.

The chain couples TRBV4-1 to TRBJ2-1; 15 bases are shared with TRBD2. V lost 3 bases and J lost 2; bases outside the gene matches: 8. The germline CDR1 and CDR2 sequences are MGHRA and YSYEKL. The CDR3 consists of 19 residues. The CDR3 coding sequence is TGCGCCAGCAGCCACCCAGGACTAGCGGGGGGGCCGACCTACAATGAGCAGTTCTTC. It is translated as CASSHPGLAGGPTYNEQFF.